This entry features one T cell receptor (beta chain) sequence. The record originates from a study of cytomegalovirus exposure and HLA in healthy donors. Vbeta (60) and Jbeta (13) primers were used in the PCR. Here immunoSEQ multiplex PCR was the method, and the copy in TCRdb shows in-frame clones only, minus some. The data contain some 200,000 clones, approximately 80% of them singletons. The CDR3 runs to 14 residues. Germline CDR1 and CDR2: SGHAT and FQNNGV. Trimming stripped 1 base from V and 9 bases from J, with 13 bases between. The rearrangement joins TRBV11-2 to TRBJ2-4, with D possibly TRBD1 on 5 matching bases. What was sequenced was PBMCs. The receptor's source is a woman between 18 and 30 years old in good health and CMV-seronegative. CDR3 sequence: CASSLGPGHSIQYF. The CDR3 DNA sequence: TGTGCCAGCAGCTTAGGGCCCGGACATAGCATTCAGTACTTC.